A single sample gave rise to the 19 T cell receptor beta chains below, sequenced in a study of beta chain features in type 1 diabetes. For these TCRs, the target antigens are not known. General study results and limits: Patients with Type 1 diabetes showed moderately but significantly shorter TCRB CDR3s in all four CD4+ subsets.

cDNA synthesis used the whole RNA isolate, giving expressed TCRB sequences. Repertoires were generated with immunoSEQ multiplex PCR, while TCRdb's copy carries only in-frame clones and drops some. The sample holds hundreds of thousands of clones; about 14% are singletons and the top ten take around 0.04%. Sequencing was done on a sample of naive CD4+ T cells from blood. The receptors derive from a man younger than 35 with type 1 diabetes.

Details on this clone: This sample includes further DNA sequences coding for the same CDR3. The rearrangement links TRBV7-9 to TRBJ2-3; the D is unclear. V lost 5 bases, J lost 2 bases, and 11 bases lay in between. Germline assignment: CDR1 SEHNR and CDR2 FQNEAQ (reference sequence). CDR3 size: 14 residues. The CDR3 nucleotides are TGTGCCAGCAGCCTAACGGGCTCCACAGATACGCAGTATTTT. As protein: CASSLTGSTDTQYF.

The chain is built from TRBV5-1 and TRBJ2-7; D gene ambiguous. V dropped 4 bases and J dropped 6 bases, with 17 bases sitting between them. CDR3 length equals 14 residues. Germline CDR1 SGHRS, CDR2 YFSETQ. CDR3 nucleotides: TGCGCCAGCAGCCTTCGGGCTTCTCCGGGCGAGCAGTACTTC. It encodes CASSLRASPGEQYF.

This clone was counted a few times. The CDR3, as DNA: TGTGCCAGCAGCTTACGCAGCACTGAAGCTTTCTTT. Residues: CASSLRSTEAFF. V and J are TRBV7-9 and TRBJ1-1, with D unresolved. Trimming stripped 2 bases from V and 4 bases from J, with 5 bases between. Looked up from germline, CDR1 is SEHNR and CDR2 is FQNEAQ (reference sequence). This CDR3 is 12 amino acids long.

The V call is TRBV6-6, the J call TRBJ2-1; D unresolved. Germline values: CDR1 MNHNY, CDR2 SVGAGI (reference sequence). This CDR3 contains 15 residues. Trimming removed 4 bases at V and 6 bases at J, with 16 bases between. CDR3 sequence: CASSSPWRTINEQFF. CDR3 nucleotide sequence: TGTGCCAGCAGTTCTCCTTGGAGAACCATCAATGAGCAGTTCTTC.

This chain uses TRBV6-6 with TRBJ2-7, with D hard to call. Germline V lookup: CDR1 MNHNY, CDR2 SVGAGI (reference sequence). The CDR3 runs to 14 residues. Trimming pared 0 bases from V and 4 bases from J, leaving 10 bases between. The CDR3 protein is CASSYSRTMYEQYF. For the CDR3, the DNA is TGTGCCAGCAGTTACTCGAGAACCATGTACGAGCAGTACTTC.

The V gene is TRBV14, the J gene TRBJ2-1, with 8 bases fitting TRBD2. The V gene end was trimmed by 1 base and the J gene end by 1 base; junction bases not matched to a gene: 3. CDR1 is SGHDN and CDR2 is FVKESK in the germline V gene. CDR3 length: 16 amino acids. This chain's CDR3 is CASSQVAGLSYNEQFF. The CDR3 nucleotides are TGTGCCAGCAGCCAAGTAGCGGGGCTGTCCTACAATGAGCAGTTCTTC.

This clone has a handful of counts. This chain connects TRBV11-2 to TRBJ1-5; D remains ambiguous. This CDR3 has 13 amino acids. With 3 bases removed from V and 1 base from J, the gap between germline ends came to 4 bases. CDR1 and CDR2 (germline): SGHAT, FQNNGV. The CDR3 nucleotides are TGTGCCAGCAGCTTTTCCAGCAATCAGCCCCAGCATTTT. As protein: CASSFSSNQPQHF.

This clone was observed a handful of times. The rearrangement joins TRBV29-1 to TRBJ2-1; 7 positions agree with TRBD1. CDR3 size: 13 residues. Germline V gene data show CDR1 as SQVTM and CDR2 as ANQGSEA. Losses at the gene ends were 7 bases for V and 2 bases for J; bases not matched to a gene: 5. The CDR3 sequence is CSATGQTYNEQFF. CDR3 DNA: TGCAGCGCGACAGGGCAGACCTACAATGAGCAGTTCTTC.

This clone appeared a few times. This rearrangement joins TRBV5-1 to TRBJ1-1; D gene uncertain. V lost 3 bases and J 4 bases, leaving 10 bases between the germline ends. The CDR3 extends over 13 amino acids. Looked up from germline, CDR1 is SGHRS and CDR2 is YFSETQ. The CDR3 loop is CASSWSEGTEAFF. In nucleotides, the CDR3 is TGCGCCAGCAGCTGGTCGGAAGGCACTGAAGCTTTCTTT.

The chain combines TRBV7-2 with TRBJ2-1; tentative D call: TRBD1 (5 bases). There are 13 residues in the CDR3. Trimming took 5 bases from V and 4 from J, leaving 9 bases between them. The germline V gene has CDR1 SGHTA and CDR2 FQGNSA. CDR3 loop: CASSPRQYNEQFF. CDR3 DNA sequence: TGTGCCAGCAGCCCACGACAGTACAATGAGCAGTTCTTC.

This clone was observed a few times. CDR3 in amino acids: CAWSPRGQGLHYNSPLHF. CDR3 sequence (DNA): TGTGCCTGGAGCCCACGCGGACAGGGGCTCCACTATAATTCACCCCTCCACTTT. This chain links TRBV30 with TRBJ1-6, with 9 nucleotides matching TRBD1. Trimming at V came to 3 bases and at J to 3 bases, leaving 12 bases not matched to a gene. Looked up from germline, CDR1 is GTSNPN and CDR2 is SVGIG (reference sequence). The CDR3 runs to 18 residues.

This clone was seen more than once but under ten times. The genes are TRBV7-9 and TRBJ1-5; D uncertain. The germline gives CDR1 SEHNR, CDR2 FQNEAQ (reference sequence). The CDR3 is made up of 15 amino acids. Between the trimmed V and J ends, which lost 5 bases and 1 base, there was a span of 12 bases. CDR3 amino acids: CASSREGRSNQPQHF. CDR3 coding DNA: TGTGCCAGCAGCCGTGAGGGTCGGAGCAATCAGCCCCAGCATTTT. Full variable domain (outside the CDR3, taken from reference TRBV7-9 and TRBJ1-5): DTGVSQNPRHKITKRGQNVTFRCDPISEHNRLYWYRQTLGQGPEFLTYFQNEAQLEKSRLLSDRFSAERPKGSFSTLEIQRTEQGDSAMYLCASSREGRSNQPQHFGDGTRLSIL.

The chain couples TRBV7-2 to TRBJ2-7, with a weak D call TRBD2 (5 bases). CDR3 size: 18 residues. Germline CDR1 SGHTA, CDR2 FQGNSA. Trimming pared 1 base from V and 3 bases from J, leaving 22 bases between. CDR3: CASSLVLPLEGSGYEQYF. The CDR3 nucleotides are TGTGCCAGCAGCTTAGTTCTCCCTCTTGAGGGATCGGGCTACGAGCAGTACTTC.

The chain couples TRBV7-9 to TRBJ1-5; unclear D gene. Germline-derived CDR1 and CDR2 are SEHNR and FQNEAQ (reference sequence). V shed 2 bases and J shed 0 bases, with 2 bases lying between them. The CDR3 spans 13 residues. The CDR3 region is CASSLNSNQPQHF. DNA of the CDR3: TGTGCCAGCAGCTTAAATAGCAATCAGCCCCAGCATTTT.

This clone was counted a few times. The chain is built from TRBV5-1 and TRBJ2-3, with TRBD1 as a possible D gene (6 bases). V was shortened by 4 bases and J by 4 bases, with 13 bases between the two germline ends. Germline-derived CDR1 and CDR2 are SGHRS and YFSETQ. This CDR3 has 14 amino acids. The CDR3 region has the DNA TGCGCCAGCAGCCCACTCTCAGGGGCAGATACGCAGTATTTT. This gives the protein CASSPLSGADTQYF.

The rearrangement uses TRBV19 and TRBJ2-7; D call uncertain. Per the germline V gene, CDR1 is LNHDA and CDR2 is SQIVND (reference sequence). V was cut by 1 base and J by 0 bases, with 7 bases left in between. The CDR3 is 14 residues long. CDR3 DNA sequence: TGTGCCAGTAGTATAGGTCGGTTCTCCTACGAGCAGTACTTC. This sequence encodes CASSIGRFSYEQYF. Combining the CDR3 with reference TRBV19 and TRBJ2-7 gives the whole variable domain DGGITQSPKYLFRKEGQNVTLSCEQNLNHDAMYWYRQDPGQGLRLIYYSQIVNDFQKGDIAEGYSVSREKKESFPLTVTSAQKNPTAFYLCASSIGRFSYEQYFGPGTRLTVT.

The V gene is TRBV2, the J gene TRBJ1-4; perhaps TRBD1 as D (5 bases). Per the germline V gene, CDR1 is SNHLY and CDR2 is FYNNEI. V was trimmed by 6 bases and J by 7 bases, leaving 6 bases between them. The CDR3 runs to 11 residues. This CDR3 reads CASRGLEKLFF. The CDR3, as DNA: TGTGCCAGCAGGGGACTTGAAAAACTGTTTTTT.

In the case of this clone: The sample carries other DNA sequences with the same CDR3. The gene calls are TRBV5-1 and TRBJ2-5; D gene unclear. Per germline, CDR1 SGHRS and CDR2 YFSETQ. V was shortened by 2 bases and J by 4 bases, with 9 bases between the two germline ends. This CDR3 spans 13 amino acids. The CDR3 DNA reads as TGCGCCAGCAGCTTCAGCCCATCAGAGACCCAGTACTTC. It translates to CASSFSPSETQYF.

The J gene is TRBJ1-5, the V gene TRBV30; D is unclear. CDR1 and CDR2 from the germline V gene are GTSNPN and SVGIG (reference sequence). This CDR3 comprises 14 residues. The CDR3 is CASSEGLRNQPQHF. The CDR3 bases are TGTGCATCCAGCGAAGGGTTACGAAATCAGCCCCAGCATTTT. The full variable domain, in which reference TRBV30 and TRBJ1-5 provide the parts outside the CDR3, is SQTIHQWPATLVQPVGSPLSLECTVEGTSNPNLYWYRQAAGRGLQLLFYSVGIGQISSEVPQNLSASRPQDRQFILSSKKLLLSDSGFYLCASSEGLRNQPQHFGDGTRLSIL.